Below are 8 T cell receptor beta chains sequenced from a single sample in a study of T cell responses to AZD1222 COVID-19 vaccine. Only in-frame clones appear in the TCRdb table, and some are missing; sequencing was by immunoSEQ multiplex PCR. The sample lists 55,000 to 65,000 clones, nearly 90% occurring once. Source: peripheral blood, taken 28 days after the second AZD1222 dose. The receptors were sampled from an adult who received the AZD1222 COVID-19 vaccine.

CDR3 residues: CASSFSGTYEQYF. Written as DNA, the CDR3 is TGTGCCAGCAGCTTTAGCGGGACCTACGAGCAGTACTTC. The chain carries TRBV5-8 and TRBJ2-7; 8 positions match TRBD2. The germline V gene has CDR1 SGHTS and CDR2 YDEGEE. CDR3 length: 13 residues. V was clipped by 2 bases and J by 2 bases; unmatched bases: 0.

This clone was found a few times. V is TRBV2 and J is TRBJ1-1; D is unresolved. Germline-derived CDR1 and CDR2 are SNHLY and FYNNEI. The length of the CDR3 is 14 residues. V dropped 4 bases and J dropped 0 bases, with 9 bases sitting between them. CDR3 in amino acids: CASSVRGVNTEAFF. CDR3 DNA: TGTGCCAGCAGTGTTCGGGGTGTGAACACTGAAGCTTTCTTT.

This chain links TRBV19 with TRBJ2-3, with 9 bases identical to TRBD2. V was pared by 6 bases and J by 4 bases, with 8 bases of the junction left unmatched. This CDR3 has 15 residues. Germline CDR1 LNHDA, CDR2 SQIVND (reference sequence). The CDR3 coding sequence is TGTGCCAGTAGGACGACTAGCGGAAAGGCAGATACGCAGTATTTT. Translation: CASRTTSGKADTQYF.

V is TRBV6-5 and J is TRBJ2-1, with 11 positions matching TRBD1. Germline lookup yields CDR1 MNHEY and CDR2 SVGAGI. With 6 bases clipped from V and 8 bases from J, the junction kept 9 bases outside the gene matches. The CDR3 has 15 amino acids. The CDR3, as DNA: TGTGCCAGCAGATTTGGTTCGGGACAGGGGGATGAGCAGTTCTTC. Its protein is CASRFGSGQGDEQFF.

This chain uses TRBV4-1 with TRBJ2-7, with D unresolved. Trimming removed 0 bases at V and 7 bases at J, with 7 bases between. This CDR3 has 12 amino acids. CDR1 and CDR2 (germline): MGHRA, YSYEKL. The CDR3 region is CASSQDGREQYF. The DNA for the CDR3 is TGCGCCAGCAGCCAAGACGGCCGGGAGCAGTACTTC.

This chain connects TRBV4-1 to TRBJ1-2; D ambiguous. The CDR3 extends over 15 amino acids. Trimming took off 6 bases at V and 3 bases at J, with 17 bases between the two ends. Looked up from germline, CDR1 is MGHRA and CDR2 is YSYEKL. CDR3 bases: TGCGCCAGCAGTGTCGATCTCTCCGCGGACTATGGCTACACCTTC. It codes for CASSVDLSADYGYTF.

This chain links TRBV3-1 (or the pseudogene TRBV3-2) with TRBJ2-2; perhaps TRBD2 as D (6 bases). CDR1 is LGHDT, CDR2 YNNKEL, per germline (reference sequence). The CDR3 is 15 amino acids. V was cut by 1 base and J by 2 bases, with 8 bases left in between. The CDR3, as DNA: TGTGCCAGCAGCCAAGGGGACTCAAACACCGGGGAGCTGTTTTTT. This encodes CASSQGDSNTGELFF.

CDR3: CATSDRGTGMNEQFF. The DNA of the CDR3 is TGTGCCACCAGTGATCGGGGGACAGGGATGAATGAGCAGTTCTTC. J is TRBJ2-1 and V is TRBV24-1; TRBD1 matches at 9 bases. Losses at the gene ends were 3 bases for V and 7 bases for J; bases not matched to a gene: 6. Germline V gene sequence: CDR1 KGHDR, CDR2 SFDVKD. This CDR3 contains 15 residues.